Listed below are T cell receptor beta chains from one sample, sequenced in a study of T cells in Graves' hyperthyroidism and ophthalmopathy. TCRdb reprocessed the multiplex PCR reads with MiXCR, giving one entry per CDR3 protein. This sample has some 350,000 distinct CDR3 sequences, with about 25% found just once. The material sequenced was blood. Receptors originate from a man aged 45-65 years with Graves' hyperthyroidism. Each CDR3 is given with its conserved first and last residue. Size tells how often a clone was seen (once, few, many) or the class of an expanded clone, and some rows leave it out.

V	size	J	CDR3
TRBV9	.	TRBJ2-5	CASSVGGVERIETQYF
TRBV29-1	.	TRBJ1-4	CSVEEPGAPNNEKLFF
TRBV20-1	many	TRBJ2-5	CSARTASGRARETQYF
TRBV28	few	TRBJ1-2	CASSFGTAPYGYTF
TRBV9	few	TRBJ1-6	CASSDTDAWAPLHF
TRBV10-3	.	TRBJ1-1	CAISESGETEAFF
TRBV3-1	.	TRBJ2-5	CASSQDHRDSYEETQYF
TRBV30	many	TRBJ2-5	CAWGEASGRETQYF
TRBV6-1	.	TRBJ2-7	CASRRDRDYEQYF
TRBV28	many	TRBJ1-1	CATTGVTEAFF
TRBV25-1	.	TRBJ2-1	CASRGQGLYNEQFF
TRBV6-1	.	TRBJ2-4	CASSGERKIGDIQYF